This is a list of T cell receptor beta chains from one sample in a study of OX40 agonist ivuxolimab in advanced cancers. Profiling relied on immunoSEQ multiplex PCR, and the TCRdb table lists in-frame clones only, not all of them. Of some 100,000 clones in the sample, 70% to 90% are singletons; the top ten hold about 0.82%. The sequencing used CD4+ or CD8+ T cells sorted from blood, collected in a trial of the OX40 agonist ivuxolimab. These receptors all come from an adult with an advanced solid tumor such as melanoma, head and neck, liver or kidney cancer. The CDR3 runs from the conserved cysteine through the conserved F or W.

j_call | v_call | cdr3_aa
TRBJ1-3 | TRBV6-4 | CASRQGVGKQGIEENTIYF
. | TRBV28 | CASSSRYEQYF
TRBJ1-1 | TRBV11-1 | CASVLTGNTEAFF
TRBJ2-5 | TRBV27 | CASSLSRGGRIETQYF
TRBJ1-2 | TRBV2 | CASSKDRVVNYGYTF
TRBJ1-2 | TRBV29-1 | CSAGGESDGYTF
TRBJ2-7 | TRBV30 | CAWRRDRPYEQYF
TRBJ1-2 | TRBV29-1 | CSVVRDLYGYTF
TRBJ1-1 | TRBV7-9 | CASSLASRLGTEAFF
TRBJ1-1 | TRBV7-6 | CASSSRDSGTEAFF
TRBJ2-1 | TRBV2 | CASSEGGVAGGSYNEQFF
TRBJ2-3 | TRBV19 | CASSMTWDRSDTQYF
TRBJ2-7 | TRBV5-1 | CASSLAAGPYEQYF
TRBJ1-1 | TRBV5-3 | CARSPSWRGRTEAFF
TRBJ2-3 | TRBV19 | CASSAGTSTDTQYF
TRBJ2-3 | TRBV5-4 | CASDRDSRADTQYF
TRBJ1-1 | TRBV28 | CASDPFGGGNTEAFF
TRBJ1-3 | TRBV5-1 | CASSQGASSGNTIYF
TRBJ1-1 | TRBV5-8 | CASRRTGVVETFF
TRBJ1-1 | TRBV7-9 | CASSSGQGNTEAFF
TRBJ1-2 | TRBV11-1 | CASGSDAGGYTF
TRBJ2-1 | TRBV29-1 | CSVSGTSGRNSYNEQFF
TRBJ1-6 | TRBV5-1 | CASSLEDGGSSPLHF
TRBJ2-1 | TRBV10-3 | CASQLDNEQFF
TRBJ1-4 | TRBV30 | CAWATGGNEKLFF
TRBJ1-3 | TRBV28 | CASSFAGTFSGNTIYF
TRBJ1-1 | TRBV6-6 | CASSLQGARAFF
TRBJ2-1 | TRBV5-4 | CASSWAGRTRAGEQFF
TRBJ2-3 | TRBV21-1 | CASSNGLAGVRDTQYF
TRBJ1-4 | TRBV19 | CASSSVHRTNEKLFF
TRBJ1-3 | TRBV14 | CASSPRGAGNTIYF
TRBJ1-5 | TRBV5-1 | CASSENSNQPQHF
TRBJ2-5 | TRBV5-1 | CASSRTAETQYF
TRBJ1-5 | TRBV7-8 | CASSPTGFSNQPQHF
TRBJ2-5 | TRBV29-1 | CSVGFYESAETQYF
TRBJ2-1 | TRBV18 | CASSSKRLAANNEQFF
TRBJ2-1 | TRBV5-4 | CASSLGTGINEQFF
TRBJ1-1 | TRBV5-1 | CASRRESGQVSAEAFF
TRBJ1-2 | TRBV11-1 | CASSLGLGGDRGYTF